This T cell receptor beta chain was found in a study of CD4+ T cells in melanoma. Study observations and caveats: CD8+ T cell, macrophage and B cell function reportedly correlated with neoantigen-specific CD4+ T cells. In melanoma, neoantigen-specific CD4+ T cells reportedly differed in differentiation state.

CDR1 is SSHAT, CDR2 FNYEAQ, per germline (reference sequence). V dropped 5 bases and J dropped 5; count of bases not matched to a gene: 6. This CDR3 has 16 residues. This table comes from immunoSEQ multiplex PCR, and its TCRdb copy is limited to in-frame clones, with some not included. Among some 110,000 clones listed, about nine tenths were seen once. A word on this clone: What it binds is unknown.

Sequencing was performed on peripheral blood. V usage is TRBV7-7 and J usage is TRBJ2-2; the match to TRBD2 covers 12 bases. The sequence was obtained from a human donor with melanoma. The CDR3 loop reads CASSVGLAGRTGELFF. In DNA form, the CDR3 reads TGTGCCAGCAGCGTCGGACTAGCGGGAAGGACCGGGGAGCTGTTTTTT.